The rows below give T cell receptor beta chains drawn from one sample of a study of molecular identifiers for immune sequencing clone quantification. TCRdb analysed the PCR reads with MiXCR anew, one entry per CDR3 protein. The table lists 490,000 or so distinct CDR3 sequences, 20% to 25% of them singletons, with 0.84% in the top ten. Sequenced input: naive CD8+ T cells from blood, with Jurkat cell RNA spiked in. The receptors were gathered from a human donor in good health. Some libraries in this study had Jurkat cell RNA spiked in. Each CDR3 is given with its conserved first and last residue. The D gene is left open where the match is weak. Only part of the rows carry a size: once, few, many, or a class if the clone is expanded.

DNA: TGTGCCAGCTGCAATGGACTAGAGGGCACAGATACGCAGTATTTT; CDR3: CASCNGLEGTDTQYF; V: TRBV7-9; D: TRBD2; J: TRBJ2-3; size: many
DNA: TGTGCCAGCAGCTTAGTCCCAGACCCCGACGAAGAGCTGTTTTTT; CDR3: CASSLVPDPDEELFF; V: TRBV7-6; D: -; J: TRBJ2-2; size: many
DNA: TGTGCCAGCCCCAGGGGCGAGCAGTACTTC; CDR3: CASPRGEQYF; V: TRBV5-8; D: -; J: TRBJ2-7; size: -
DNA: TGTGCCAGCAGTGAACAGGCCCCTAATCAGCCCCAGCATTTT; CDR3: CASSEQAPNQPQHF; V: TRBV6-1; D: -; J: TRBJ1-5; size: few
DNA: TGTGCCAGCAGTTACTCTCCGACAAGGGGCTGGCAGCCCCAGCATTTT; CDR3: CASSYSPTRGWQPQHF; V: TRBV6-2/TRBV6-3; D: -; J: TRBJ1-5; size: few
DNA: TGTGCCAGCAGTTTATTGAAGGTAGCGGGGGACACAGATACGCAGTATTTT; CDR3: CASSLLKVAGDTDTQYF; V: TRBV27; D: TRBD2; J: TRBJ2-3; size: many
DNA: TGTGCCAGCAGTCAAGACTGGACTAGCCAGCCCCAGCATTTT; CDR3: CASSQDWTSQPQHF; V: TRBV2; D: -; J: TRBJ1-5; size: many
DNA: TGTGCCTGGAGTGCAAGTGGCTCCTACGAGCAGTACTTC; CDR3: CAWSASGSYEQYF; V: TRBV30; D: -; J: TRBJ2-7; size: -
DNA: TGTGCCAGCAGTTTCCGACTCGGACAGGGTGACAATCAGCCCCAGCATTTT; CDR3: CASSFRLGQGDNQPQHF; V: TRBV6-2/TRBV6-3; D: TRBD1; J: TRBJ1-5; size: many
DNA: TGCGCCAGCAGTGAGACTGGCTCCTACGAGCAGTACTTC; CDR3: CASSETGSYEQYF; V: TRBV10-1; D: -; J: TRBJ2-7; size: many
DNA: TGTGCCACCAGTGACCCTGACAGGGTGGAGGAGACCACTGAAGCTTTCTTT; CDR3: CATSDPDRVEETTEAFF; V: TRBV24-1; D: TRBD1; J: TRBJ1-1; size: many
DNA: TGTGCCAGCAGCTCAATGTCTAGCGGGGATGAGCAGTACTTC; CDR3: CASSSMSSGDEQYF; V: TRBV7-8; D: TRBD2; J: TRBJ2-7; size: -
DNA: TGTGCCAGCAGCTCGATCCAGGGGTCCCAAGAGACCCAGTACTTC; CDR3: CASSSIQGSQETQYF; V: TRBV7-2; D: -; J: TRBJ2-5; size: many
DNA: TGTGCCAGCAGTTTAGGGGGACAGGGACCCCACGAGCAGTACTTC; CDR3: CASSLGGQGPHEQYF; V: TRBV27; D: TRBD1; J: TRBJ2-7; size: -
DNA: TGTGCCAGTAGTGTTTTGACGGCAACTAATGAAAAACTGTTTTTT; CDR3: CASSVLTATNEKLFF; V: TRBV19; D: -; J: TRBJ1-4; size: few
DNA: TGTGCCAGCAGCCCGATGGGACCAACTAATGAAAAACTGTTTTTT; CDR3: CASSPMGPTNEKLFF; V: TRBV5-6; D: -; J: TRBJ1-4; size: few
DNA: TGTGCCAGCAGCCACGGACAGGGCAGTCAGCCCCAGCATTTT; CDR3: CASSHGQGSQPQHF; V: TRBV12-3/TRBV12-4; D: TRBD1; J: TRBJ1-5; size: -
DNA: TGTGCCAGCAGCCGGACAGGAGAGATTGTAGATGAGCAGTTCTTC; CDR3: CASSRTGEIVDEQFF; V: TRBV7-9; D: TRBD1; J: TRBJ2-1; size: -
DNA: TGTGCCAGCAGGGACAGTCAGTTTAGCGATACGCAGTATTTT; CDR3: CASRDSQFSDTQYF; V: TRBV6-1; D: -; J: TRBJ2-3; size: many
DNA: TGTGCCAGCAACGCCCAGGGGCAAGATACGCAGTATTTT; CDR3: CASNAQGQDTQYF; V: TRBV9; D: -; J: TRBJ2-3; size: -
DNA: TGTGCCAGCAGCTCGCCAATACAGGGACCCCCCGGGGAGCTGTTTTTT; CDR3: CASSSPIQGPPGELFF; V: TRBV7-9; D: -; J: TRBJ2-2; size: few
DNA: TGTGCCAGCAGCACAACCCCTAGCGGGAGCTCCCGTGCCGGGGAGCTGTTTTTT; CDR3: CASSTTPSGSSRAGELFF; V: TRBV7-9; D: TRBD2; J: TRBJ2-2; size: many
DNA: TGTGCCAGCAGCCCCGAAGGGGGGTGGCGGCTTCGAGAGCAGTACTTC; CDR3: CASSPEGGWRLREQYF; V: TRBV21-1; D: -; J: TRBJ2-7; size: many
DNA: TGTGCCAGCAGGAGCGGGACAGGGAAGAACAATGAGCAGTTCTTC; CDR3: CASRSGTGKNNEQFF; V: TRBV28; D: TRBD1; J: TRBJ2-1; size: -
DNA: TGTGCCAGCAGCACTAAGGGACTACAAGAGACCCAGTACTTC; CDR3: CASSTKGLQETQYF; V: TRBV13; D: TRBD2; J: TRBJ2-5; size: many
DNA: TGTGCCAGCAGCTTCAGGGGTCCCGGGGAGCTGTTTTTT; CDR3: CASSFRGPGELFF; V: TRBV7-6; D: -; J: TRBJ2-2; size: many
DNA: TGTGCCGTCGGAACTGGAAACACCATATATTTT; CDR3: CAVGTGNTIYF; V: TRBV12-3/TRBV12-4; D: -; J: TRBJ1-3; size: few
DNA: TGCGCCAGCAGCCAAGAGAGGAGGAGATTGACCGGGGAGCTGTTTTTT; CDR3: CASSQERRRLTGELFF; V: TRBV4-3; D: -; J: TRBJ2-2; size: once
DNA: TGTGCCATCTCCAGCGACAGGGGGGAAGAGACCCAGTACTTC; CDR3: CAISSDRGEETQYF; V: TRBV10-3; D: TRBD1; J: TRBJ2-5; size: -
DNA: TGCAGTGCTAGAGGGCAGGGAATGGGGGCTGAAGCTTTCTTT; CDR3: CSARGQGMGAEAFF; V: TRBV20-1; D: -; J: TRBJ1-1; size: -
DNA: TGTGCCAGCAGCTTATCAGGGCAGGCAATCGTATATTTT; CDR3: CASSLSGQAIVYF; V: TRBV7-9; D: -; J: TRBJ1-3; size: -
DNA: TGCGCCAGCAGGGGAACTTTACGGGGGGCTCATTGGACCCAGTACTTC; CDR3: CASRGTLRGAHWTQYF; V: TRBV23-1; D: -; J: TRBJ2-5; size: many